This TCR beta chain was found in a study of identical twins' blood T cells. At the level of the study: About six alpha and about 6 beta libraries together yielded 54 million or so reads.

V was shortened by 0 bases and J by 9 bases, with 24 bases between the two germline ends. CDR1 is DFQATT and CDR2 is SNEGSKA in the germline V gene (reference sequence). The CDR3 contains 17 residues. Original data processing: Each library had 2.2 to 3.6 million CDR3 reads and about 90,000 to nearly 550,000 clonotypes. TCRdb reprocessed the 5' RACE reads with MiXCR, giving one entry per CDR3 protein. The V and J calls shown here were made by TCRdb, not taken from the authors' results. The sample includes hundreds of thousands of distinct CDR3 sequences, under 30% seen only once; the top ten take roughly 5.5%. Turning to this clonotype: This may stem from a read error, because a much larger clone lies one nucleotide away.

This receptor was obtained from a woman aged 18-50 years in good health. The sample taken for sequencing was PBMCs. This chain uses TRBV20-1 with TRBJ1-5; a weak D match, TRBD1 (5 bases). CDR3 nucleotide sequence: TGCAGTGCTAGAGACCTAAGTAACCGTGCGGGGGATCGGCCCCAGCATTTT. Protein product: CSARDLSNRAGDRPQHF.